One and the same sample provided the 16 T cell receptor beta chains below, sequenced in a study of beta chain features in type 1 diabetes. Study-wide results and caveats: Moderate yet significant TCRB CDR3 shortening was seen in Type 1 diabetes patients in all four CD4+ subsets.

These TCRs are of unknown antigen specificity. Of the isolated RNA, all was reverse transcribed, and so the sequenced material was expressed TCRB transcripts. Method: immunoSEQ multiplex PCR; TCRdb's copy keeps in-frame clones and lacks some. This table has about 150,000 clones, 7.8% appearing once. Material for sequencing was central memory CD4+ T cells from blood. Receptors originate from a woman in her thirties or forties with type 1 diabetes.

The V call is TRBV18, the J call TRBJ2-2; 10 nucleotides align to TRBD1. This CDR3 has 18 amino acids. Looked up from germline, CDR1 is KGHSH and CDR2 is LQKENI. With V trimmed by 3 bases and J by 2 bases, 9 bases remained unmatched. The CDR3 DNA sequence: TGTGCCAGCTCACCGCCCGGGACAGGGGCCAGCAACACCGGGGAGCTGTTTTTT. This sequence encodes CASSPPGTGASNTGELFF.

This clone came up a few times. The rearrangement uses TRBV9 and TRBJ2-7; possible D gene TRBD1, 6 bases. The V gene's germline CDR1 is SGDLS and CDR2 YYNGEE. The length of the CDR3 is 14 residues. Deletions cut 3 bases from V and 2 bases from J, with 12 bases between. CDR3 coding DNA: TGTGCCAGCAGCGCGAGGGACACAGCCTACGAGCAGTACTTC. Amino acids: CASSARDTAYEQYF.

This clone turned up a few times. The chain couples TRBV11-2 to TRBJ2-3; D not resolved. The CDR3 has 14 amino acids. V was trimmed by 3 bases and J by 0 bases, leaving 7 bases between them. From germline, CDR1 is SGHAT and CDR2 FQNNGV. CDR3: CASSFLTSTDTQYF. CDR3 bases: TGTGCCAGCAGCTTCTTGACTAGCACAGATACGCAGTATTTT.

CDR3 coding DNA: TGTGCCAGCAGCGTAGCACCGGGACAGGGGGGAGGCTCTGGGGCCAACGTCCTGACTTTC. Encoded protein: CASSVAPGQGGGSGANVLTF. The V and J genes are TRBV9 and TRBJ2-6; 11 bases agree with TRBD1. This CDR3 has 20 amino acids. V was pared by 0 bases and J by 0 bases, with 8 bases of the junction left unmatched. Looked up from germline, CDR1 is SGDLS and CDR2 is YYNGEE.

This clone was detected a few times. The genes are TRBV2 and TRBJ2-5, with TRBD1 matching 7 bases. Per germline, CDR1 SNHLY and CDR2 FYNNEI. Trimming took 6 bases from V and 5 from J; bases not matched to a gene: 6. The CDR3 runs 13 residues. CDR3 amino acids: CASRRQGTETQYF. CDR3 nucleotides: TGTGCCAGCAGGAGACAGGGTACGGAGACCCAGTACTTC.

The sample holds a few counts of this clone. The CDR3 loop is CSLLQGLGEQFF. The CDR3, as DNA: TGCAGCCTTCTGCAGGGTCTAGGCGAGCAGTTCTTC. The V call is TRBV29-1, the J call TRBJ2-1, with D maybe TRBD1 (5 bases). Per germline, CDR1 SQVTM and CDR2 ANQGSEA. CDR3 length: 12 residues. Trimming removed 8 bases from V and 10 bases from J, with 18 bases in between.

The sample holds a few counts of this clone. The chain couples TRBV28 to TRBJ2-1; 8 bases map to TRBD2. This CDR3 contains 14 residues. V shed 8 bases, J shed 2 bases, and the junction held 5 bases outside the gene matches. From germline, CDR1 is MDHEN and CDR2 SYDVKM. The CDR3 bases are TGTGCCAGCGAGGGCGGGAGGACCTACAATGAGCAGTTCTTC. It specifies CASEGGRTYNEQFF. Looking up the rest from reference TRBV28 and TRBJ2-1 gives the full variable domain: DVKVTQSSRYLVKRTGEKVFLECVQDMDHENMFWYRQDPGLGLRLIYFSYDVKMKEKGDIPEGYSVSREKKERFSLILESASTNQTSMYLCASEGGRTYNEQFFGPGTRLTVL.

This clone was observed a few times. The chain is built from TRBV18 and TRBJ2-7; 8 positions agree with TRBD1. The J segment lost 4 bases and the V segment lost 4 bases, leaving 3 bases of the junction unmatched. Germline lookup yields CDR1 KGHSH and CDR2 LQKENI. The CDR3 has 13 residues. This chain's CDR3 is CASSQTGEYEQYF. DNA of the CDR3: TGTGCCAGCTCACAGACAGGGGAGTACGAGCAGTACTTC.

The CDR3 bases are TGTGCCAGCAGCATCCGACAGGGTAGGTTTGGCAATCAGCCCCAGCATTTT. Its translation is CASSIRQGRFGNQPQHF. The chain has TRBV21-1 and TRBJ1-5; TRBD1 is the table's D call, not checked against the DNA. TRBV21-1 is flagged as a pseudogene. The CDR3 runs to 17 residues.

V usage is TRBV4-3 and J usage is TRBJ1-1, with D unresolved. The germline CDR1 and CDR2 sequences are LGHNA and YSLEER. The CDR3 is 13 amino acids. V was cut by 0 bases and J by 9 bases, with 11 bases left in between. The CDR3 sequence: CASSQDEGRKAFF. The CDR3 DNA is TGCGCCAGCAGCCAAGATGAGGGCAGGAAAGCTTTCTTT.

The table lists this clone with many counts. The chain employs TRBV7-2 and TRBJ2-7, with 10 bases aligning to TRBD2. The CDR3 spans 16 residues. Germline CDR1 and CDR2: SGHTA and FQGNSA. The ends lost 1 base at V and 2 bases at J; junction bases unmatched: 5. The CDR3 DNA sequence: TGTGCCAGCAGCTTAGTATCTAGCGGGGGCACCTACGAGCAGTACTTC. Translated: CASSLVSSGGTYEQYF.

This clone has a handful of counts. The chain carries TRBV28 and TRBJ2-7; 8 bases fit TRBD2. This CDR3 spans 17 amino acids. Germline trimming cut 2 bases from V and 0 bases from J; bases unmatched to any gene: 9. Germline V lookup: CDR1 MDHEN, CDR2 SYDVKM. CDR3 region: CASSLKGWRGASYEQYF. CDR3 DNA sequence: TGTGCCAGCAGTTTAAAGGGTTGGCGGGGGGCCTCCTACGAGCAGTACTTC.

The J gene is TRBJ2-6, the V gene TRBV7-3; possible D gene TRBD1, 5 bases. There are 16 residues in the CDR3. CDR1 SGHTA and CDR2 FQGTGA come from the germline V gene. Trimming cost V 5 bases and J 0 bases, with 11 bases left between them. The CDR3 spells CASSVDSSSGANVLTF. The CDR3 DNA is TGTGCCAGCAGCGTCGACAGTAGCTCTGGGGCCAACGTCCTGACTTTC.

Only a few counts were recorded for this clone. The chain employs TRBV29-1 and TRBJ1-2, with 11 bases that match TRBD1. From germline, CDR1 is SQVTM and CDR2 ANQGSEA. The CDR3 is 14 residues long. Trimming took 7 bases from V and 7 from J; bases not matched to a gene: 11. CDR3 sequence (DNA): TGCAGCGCCCTTCCGGGACAGGGGGTTGGTGGCTACACCTTC. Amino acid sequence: CSALPGQGVGGYTF.

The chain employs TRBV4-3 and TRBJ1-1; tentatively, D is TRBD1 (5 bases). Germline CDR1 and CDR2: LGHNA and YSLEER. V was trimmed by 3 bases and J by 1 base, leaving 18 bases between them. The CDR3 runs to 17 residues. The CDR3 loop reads CASSHGLTAGPNTEAFF. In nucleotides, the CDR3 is TGCGCCAGCAGCCATGGCCTGACAGCAGGACCGAACACTGAAGCTTTCTTT.

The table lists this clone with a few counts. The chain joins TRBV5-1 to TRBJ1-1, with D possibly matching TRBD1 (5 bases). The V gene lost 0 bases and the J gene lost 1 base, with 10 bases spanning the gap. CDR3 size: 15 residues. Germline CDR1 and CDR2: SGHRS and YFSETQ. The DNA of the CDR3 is TGCGCCAGCAGCTTGGTCCCCGGGGGGAACACTGAAGCTTTCTTT. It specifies CASSLVPGGNTEAFF.